A single T cell receptor (beta chain) is shown here with its context. This entry is derived from a study of T cell responses to AZD1222 COVID-19 vaccine. Study-wide context: The study pooled second doses at about 4 or about 12 weeks.

The data were produced by immunoSEQ multiplex PCR, yet TCRdb's version contains in-frame clones alone and is incomplete. Of roughly 100,000 clones in the sample, more than 70% were seen once. This CDR3 contains 17 residues. V was clipped by 5 bases and J by 3 bases; unmatched bases: 12. Germline CDR1 is MDHEN and CDR2 is SYDVKM. The material sequenced was peripheral blood, taken on day 0 of AZD1222 vaccination. The receptor was derived from an adult in good health. The V and J genes are TRBV28 and TRBJ1-4; the match to TRBD1 covers 7 bases. The CDR3 sequence: CASSIPTGTAANEKLFF. As DNA, the CDR3 is TGTGCCAGCAGTATCCCGACAGGGACGGCGGCTAATGAAAAACTGTTTTTT.